Listed below are T cell receptor beta chains from one sample, sequenced in a study of T cells in localized non-small cell lung cancer. Clones were sequenced by immunoSEQ multiplex PCR, and TCRdb holds only the in-frame ones, with some missing. Of about 12,000 clones listed, approximately 81% are singletons. The sequencing here drew on peripheral blood, taken before any cancer treatment. Receptors originate from a male donor aged 60 or over with stage I lung adenocarcinoma. CDR3s include the opening cysteine and the closing phenylalanine or tryptophan. Each record gives: J gene, clone size, D gene, V gene, CDR3 DNA, CDR3 protein. D genes are given only for firm matches. The size entry is marked missing in some rows and otherwise reads once, few, many or a size class.

j_call: TRBJ2-3; clone_size: -; d_call: TRBD2; v_call: TRBV7-2; cdr3_nt: TGTGCCAGCAACCTATTTTGGTCTAGCGGGGCAGATACGCAGTATTTT; cdr3_aa: CASNLFWSSGADTQYF
j_call: TRBJ2-5; clone_size: once; d_call: TRBD1; v_call: TRBV11-1; cdr3_nt: TGTGCCAGCAGCCCCGGACAGGGTGGGGAGACCCAGTACTTC; cdr3_aa: CASSPGQGGETQYF
j_call: TRBJ1-1; clone_size: once; d_call: TRBD1; v_call: TRBV27; cdr3_nt: TGTGCCAGCAGTTTGGGTCAGGGGGCTGCCGGGAACACTGAAGCTTTCTTT; cdr3_aa: CASSLGQGAAGNTEAFF
j_call: TRBJ1-1; clone_size: -; d_call: TRBD1; v_call: TRBV6-6; cdr3_nt: TGTGCCAGCAGTTACTCGACAGGGAGGGCCCTCACTGAAGCTTTCTTT; cdr3_aa: CASSYSTGRALTEAFF
j_call: TRBJ2-3; clone_size: once; d_call: -; v_call: TRBV7-9; cdr3_nt: TGTGCCAGCAGCTCGATCCGCCCAGATACGCAGTATTTT; cdr3_aa: CASSSIRPDTQYF
j_call: TRBJ1-2; clone_size: -; d_call: -; v_call: TRBV27; cdr3_nt: TGTGCCAGCAGTGCTCAGGGGAGTAACTATGGCTACACCTTC; cdr3_aa: CASSAQGSNYGYTF
j_call: TRBJ1-1; clone_size: -; d_call: -; v_call: TRBV4-3; cdr3_nt: TGCGCCAGCAGCCCGATGACCTACACTGAAGCTTTCTTT; cdr3_aa: CASSPMTYTEAFF
j_call: TRBJ1-6; clone_size: -; d_call: -; v_call: TRBV30; cdr3_nt: TGTGCCTGGAGTGTACAAAACGGATCACCCCTCCACTTT; cdr3_aa: CAWSVQNGSPLHF
j_call: TRBJ2-1; clone_size: -; d_call: TRBD2; v_call: TRBV2; cdr3_nt: TGTGCCAAAAGACTAGCGGGGTACAATGAGCAGTTCTTC; cdr3_aa: CAKRLAGYNEQFF
j_call: TRBJ2-7; clone_size: -; d_call: -; v_call: TRBV15; cdr3_nt: TGTGCCACCAGCAGAGAAGGCGTCTCCTACGAGCAGTACTTC; cdr3_aa: CATSREGVSYEQYF
j_call: TRBJ1-2; clone_size: -; d_call: -; v_call: TRBV7-9; cdr3_nt: TGTGCCAGCAGCTTATCAACGGCGAACTATGGCTACACCTTC; cdr3_aa: CASSLSTANYGYTF
j_call: TRBJ1-1; clone_size: -; d_call: TRBD1; v_call: TRBV7-2; cdr3_nt: TGTGCCAGCAGCTTCCTGGGGGGGGACAGGGTAACTGAAGCTTTCTTT; cdr3_aa: CASSFLGGDRVTEAFF
j_call: TRBJ1-4; clone_size: -; d_call: TRBD1; v_call: TRBV19; cdr3_nt: TGTGCCAGTAGTATTCAGGGGGCTGGTGAAAAACTGTTTTTT; cdr3_aa: CASSIQGAGEKLFF
j_call: TRBJ2-2; clone_size: -; d_call: TRBD1; v_call: TRBV19; cdr3_nt: TGTGCCAGTAGGCCCGGGACAGGGAACACCGGGGAGCTGTTTTTT; cdr3_aa: CASRPGTGNTGELFF
j_call: TRBJ1-2; clone_size: -; d_call: -; v_call: TRBV19; cdr3_nt: TGTGCCAGTAATCCCTACCAGGACCACTATGGCTACACCTTC; cdr3_aa: CASNPYQDHYGYTF
j_call: TRBJ2-5; clone_size: few; d_call: TRBD1; v_call: TRBV7-3; cdr3_nt: TGTGCCAGCAGCCGGGACAGAGGAGAGACCCAGTACTTC; cdr3_aa: CASSRDRGETQYF
j_call: TRBJ2-3; clone_size: -; d_call: TRBD2; v_call: TRBV28; cdr3_nt: TGTGCCAGCAGTGGGCCTAGCGGCTTCACAGATACGCAGTATTTT; cdr3_aa: CASSGPSGFTDTQYF
j_call: TRBJ1-4; clone_size: once; d_call: -; v_call: TRBV5-1; cdr3_nt: TGCGCCAGCAACGAGAGGGGGGGTGAAAAACTGTTTTTT; cdr3_aa: CASNERGGEKLFF
j_call: TRBJ1-4; clone_size: -; d_call: -; v_call: TRBV19; cdr3_nt: TGTGCCAGTAGCGGTTTGTCAACAACTAATGAAAAACTGTTTTTT; cdr3_aa: CASSGLSTTNEKLFF
j_call: TRBJ2-7; clone_size: -; d_call: -; v_call: TRBV5-1; cdr3_nt: TGCGCCAGCAGCTTGGAGGCAGATTCCTACGAGCAGTACTTC; cdr3_aa: CASSLEADSYEQYF
j_call: TRBJ2-7; clone_size: -; d_call: -; v_call: TRBV5-1; cdr3_nt: TGCGCCAGCAGCTTGGTGGGGGGCTACGAGCAGTACTTC; cdr3_aa: CASSLVGGYEQYF
j_call: TRBJ2-7; clone_size: -; d_call: -; v_call: TRBV5-1; cdr3_nt: TGCGCCAGCAGCTTGAGGGCAGGGGAAGTGGGCGAGCAGTACTTC; cdr3_aa: CASSLRAGEVGEQYF
j_call: TRBJ2-1; clone_size: -; d_call: -; v_call: TRBV7-6; cdr3_nt: TGTGCCAGCAGCATTTATGATGTGGGATATGGTAATGAGCAGTTCTTC; cdr3_aa: CASSIYDVGYGNEQFF
j_call: TRBJ2-3; clone_size: -; d_call: TRBD2; v_call: TRBV4-2; cdr3_nt: TGTGCCAGCAGCCAAGATCTAGCGGGGGGGCCAGATACGCAGTATTTT; cdr3_aa: CASSQDLAGGPDTQYF
j_call: TRBJ2-5; clone_size: -; d_call: -; v_call: TRBV10-1; cdr3_nt: TGCGCCAGCAAAGGGGACCCGGGCTATCAAGAGACCCAGTACTTC; cdr3_aa: CASKGDPGYQETQYF
j_call: TRBJ2-7; clone_size: -; d_call: TRBD2; v_call: TRBV28; cdr3_nt: TGTGCCAGCAGTCCGGGAGGGTACGAGCAGTACTTC; cdr3_aa: CASSPGGYEQYF
j_call: TRBJ2-4; clone_size: once; d_call: TRBD1; v_call: TRBV28; cdr3_nt: TGTGCCAGCAGTTTAGGGGACAGGCGACTAGCCAAAAACATTCAGTACTTC; cdr3_aa: CASSLGDRRLAKNIQYF
j_call: TRBJ2-7; clone_size: -; d_call: -; v_call: TRBV19; cdr3_nt: TGTGCCAGTAGTAGCCGTTGGGCAGGGGAGCCCTACGAGCAGTACTTC; cdr3_aa: CASSSRWAGEPYEQYF
j_call: TRBJ2-5; clone_size: -; d_call: TRBD1; v_call: TRBV23-1; cdr3_nt: TGCGCCAGCAGTCACCGGACAGGGTTATTGGATATACAAGAGACCCAGTACTTC; cdr3_aa: CASSHRTGLLDIQETQYF
j_call: TRBJ1-5; clone_size: -; d_call: -; v_call: TRBV5-1; cdr3_nt: TGCGCCAGCAGCTTGGAAGGGGGAAGCAATCAGCCCCAGCATTTT; cdr3_aa: CASSLEGGSNQPQHF
j_call: TRBJ2-3; clone_size: -; d_call: TRBD2; v_call: TRBV6-4; cdr3_nt: TGTGCCAGCAGTGACGGTGCGGGGGGGACAGATACGCAGTATTTT; cdr3_aa: CASSDGAGGTDTQYF
j_call: TRBJ1-5; clone_size: -; d_call: -; v_call: TRBV5-8; cdr3_nt: TGTGCCAGCAGCTTGGAGGAGCCCCAGCATTTT; cdr3_aa: CASSLEEPQHF
j_call: TRBJ2-1; clone_size: -; d_call: TRBD2; v_call: TRBV27; cdr3_nt: TGTGCCAGCAGGGGTCGCGGACTAGCGAGTGAGCAGTTCTTC; cdr3_aa: CASRGRGLASEQFF
j_call: TRBJ1-3; clone_size: -; d_call: -; v_call: TRBV7-6; cdr3_nt: TGTGCCAGCAGTCCGACAGCTGGAAACACCATATATTTT; cdr3_aa: CASSPTAGNTIYF
j_call: TRBJ2-3; clone_size: -; d_call: -; v_call: TRBV4-3; cdr3_nt: TGCGCCAGCAGCCAGGAAAAGCGGTTACGCGGCACAGATACGCAGTATTTT; cdr3_aa: CASSQEKRLRGTDTQYF
j_call: TRBJ1-6; clone_size: -; d_call: TRBD1; v_call: TRBV11-3; cdr3_nt: TGTGCCAGCAGCCGACAGGGATACAATTCACCCCTCCACTTT; cdr3_aa: CASSRQGYNSPLHF
j_call: TRBJ2-1; clone_size: -; d_call: TRBD1; v_call: TRBV10-3; cdr3_nt: TGTGCCATCAGGAATACAGGGGAAGGGCAGTTCTTC; cdr3_aa: CAIRNTGEGQFF
j_call: TRBJ1-1; clone_size: -; d_call: -; v_call: TRBV2; cdr3_nt: TGTGCCAGCAATTGGAAAGGAGGGGAAGCTTTCTTT; cdr3_aa: CASNWKGGEAFF